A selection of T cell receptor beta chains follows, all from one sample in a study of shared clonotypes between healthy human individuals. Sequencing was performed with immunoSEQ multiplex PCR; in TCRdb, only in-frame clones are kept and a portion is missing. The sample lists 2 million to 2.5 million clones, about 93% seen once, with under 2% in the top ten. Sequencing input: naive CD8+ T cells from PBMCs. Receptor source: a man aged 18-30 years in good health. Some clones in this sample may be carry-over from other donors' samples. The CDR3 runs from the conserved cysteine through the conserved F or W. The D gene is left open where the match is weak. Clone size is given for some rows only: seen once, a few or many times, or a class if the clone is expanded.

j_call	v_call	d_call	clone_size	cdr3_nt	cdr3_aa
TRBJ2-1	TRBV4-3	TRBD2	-	TGCGCCAGCAGGCCTCGGACTAGCTCCTACAATGAGCAGTTCTTC	CASRPRTSSYNEQFF
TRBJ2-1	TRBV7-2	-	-	TGTGCCAGCAGCTTGAACATACTTGAGCAGTTCTTC	CASSLNILEQFF
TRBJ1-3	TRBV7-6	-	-	TGTGCCAGCAGCTACCTACAGGGCGAGGACTCTGGAAACACCATATATTTT	CASSYLQGEDSGNTIYF
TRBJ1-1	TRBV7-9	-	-	TGTGCCAGCAACTACCTGGGGGGGATGTACACTGAAGCTTTCTTT	CASNYLGGMYTEAFF
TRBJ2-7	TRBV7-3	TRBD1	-	TGTGCCAGCAGCAAAGACAGGGGACAAAACTACGAGCAGTACTTC	CASSKDRGQNYEQYF
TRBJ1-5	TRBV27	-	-	TGTGCCAGCAGTTTATCGAATCCGGGCGGATTTCTGCCCCAGCATTTT	CASSLSNPGGFLPQHF
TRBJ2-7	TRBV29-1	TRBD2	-	TGCAGCGTTGTGGCGGGGGGATCCTACGAGCAGTACTTC	CSVVAGGSYEQYF
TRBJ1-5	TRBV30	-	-	TGTGCCTGGAGTATTAGGGGAGGGAATCAGCCCCAGCATTTT	CAWSIRGGNQPQHF
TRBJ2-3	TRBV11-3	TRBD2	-	TGTGCCAGCAGCTTACGAACCGGGACTACCACAGATACGCAGTATTTT	CASSLRTGTTTDTQYF
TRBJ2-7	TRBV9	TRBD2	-	TGTGCCAGCAGCGGGGGTGCGGGAGGGTACGAGCAGTACTTC	CASSGGAGGYEQYF
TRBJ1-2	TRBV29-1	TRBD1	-	TGCAGCGTAGGGGCGGGACAGATGTATGGCTACACCTTC	CSVGAGQMYGYTF
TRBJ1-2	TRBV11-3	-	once	TGTGCCAGCCCGGGGGGGGGCTACACCTTC	CASPGGGYTF
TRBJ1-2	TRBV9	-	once	TGTGCCAGCAGCGTAGTTGGCAGCCTTTATTATGGCTACACCTTC	CASSVVGSLYYGYTF
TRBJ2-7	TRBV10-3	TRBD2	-	TGTGCCATCAGTGAGTCGCAACTAGCGACCTACGAGCAGTACTTC	CAISESQLATYEQYF
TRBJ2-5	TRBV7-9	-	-	TGTGCCACTTGGGGACAAGACAACCGGCAAGAGACCCAGTACTTC	CATWGQDNRQETQYF
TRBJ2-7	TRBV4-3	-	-	TGCGCCAGCAGCCAAGATCGTATCCTTGGGGGGTCCTACGAGCAGTACTTC	CASSQDRILGGSYEQYF
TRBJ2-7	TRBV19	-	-	TGTGCCAGTAGTAAGACAGACTACGAGCAGTACTTC	CASSKTDYEQYF
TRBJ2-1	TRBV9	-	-	TGTGCCAGCAGCGAAATTCCGAGCTCCTACAATGAGCAGTTCTTC	CASSEIPSSYNEQFF
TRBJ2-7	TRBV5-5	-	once	TGTGCCAGCATCATAAGGGCAGGAAACTCCTACGAGCAGTACTTC	CASIIRAGNSYEQYF
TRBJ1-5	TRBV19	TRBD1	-	TGTGCCAGTAGCCCCCGGGACAGGGGGGTTAATCAGCCCCAGCATTTT	CASSPRDRGVNQPQHF
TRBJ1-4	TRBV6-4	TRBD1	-	TGTGCCAGCAGTGCAAACAGGGGGCTTGGAGAAAAACTGTTTTTT	CASSANRGLGEKLFF
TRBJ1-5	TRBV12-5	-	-	TGTGCTAGTGGTTGGAGCAATCAGCCCCAGCATTTT	CASGWSNQPQHF
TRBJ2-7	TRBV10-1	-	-	TGCGCCAGCAGTCTGACCCTGGACAACGAGCAGTACTTC	CASSLTLDNEQYF
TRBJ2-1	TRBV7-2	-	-	TGTGCCAGCAGCCCAAACCGACCGGCGAATGAGCAGTTCTTC	CASSPNRPANEQFF
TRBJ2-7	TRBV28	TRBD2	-	TGTGCCAGCAGTTCGCTACTAGCGAACCCAACCTACGAGCAGTACTTC	CASSSLLANPTYEQYF
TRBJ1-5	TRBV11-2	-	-	TGTGCCAGCAGCTCGTCCGGGGGAAATCAGCCCCAGCATTTT	CASSSSGGNQPQHF
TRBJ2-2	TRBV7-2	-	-	TGTGCCAGCAGCCCTACAGGGGAGCTGTTTTTT	CASSPTGELFF
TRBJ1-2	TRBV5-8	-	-	TGTGCCAGCAGCCCTCAGGGCGACTATGGCTACACCTTC	CASSPQGDYGYTF
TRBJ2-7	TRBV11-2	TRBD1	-	TGTGCCAGCAGAACCGGGACAGGGAGCTCCTACGAGCAGTACTTC	CASRTGTGSSYEQYF
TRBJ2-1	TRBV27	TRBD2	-	TGTGCCAGCAGTTTATTGGGGACTAGCGGGACCCAGTACAATGAGCAGTTCTTC	CASSLLGTSGTQYNEQFF
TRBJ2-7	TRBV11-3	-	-	TGTGCCAGCAGCTTAGGGGGCTCCCCCTACGAGCAGTACTTC	CASSLGGSPYEQYF
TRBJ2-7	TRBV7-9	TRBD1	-	TGTGCCAGCAGCTTTGTTACAGGGGGCGTCTACGAGCAGTACTTC	CASSFVTGGVYEQYF
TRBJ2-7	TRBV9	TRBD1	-	TGTGCCAGCAGCGGCCCCTGGGACAGCTCCTACGAGCAGTACTTC	CASSGPWDSSYEQYF
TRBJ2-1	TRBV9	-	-	TGTGCCAGCATGTCCAGGGAAGGAAATGAGCAGTTCTTC	CASMSREGNEQFF
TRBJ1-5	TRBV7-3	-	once	TGTGCCAGCAGCTGGGGAATGGGGGGAAAGGGCAATCAGCCCCAGCATTTT	CASSWGMGGKGNQPQHF
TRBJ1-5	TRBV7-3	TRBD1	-	TGTGCCAGCAGCTCAGGGGGGAGGGAAACTAGCAATCAGCCCCAGCATTTT	CASSSGGRETSNQPQHF